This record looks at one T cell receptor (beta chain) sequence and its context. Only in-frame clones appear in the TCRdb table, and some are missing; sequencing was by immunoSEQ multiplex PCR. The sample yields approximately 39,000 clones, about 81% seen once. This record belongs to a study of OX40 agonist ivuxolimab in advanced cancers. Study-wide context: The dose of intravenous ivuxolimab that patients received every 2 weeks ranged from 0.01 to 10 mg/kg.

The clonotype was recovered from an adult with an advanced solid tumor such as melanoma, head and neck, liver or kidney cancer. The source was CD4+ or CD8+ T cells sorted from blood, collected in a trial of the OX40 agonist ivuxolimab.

CDR3 nucleotide sequence: TGCGCCAGCAGCTTGGATCCCGGGGGCCGCACCGGGGAGCTGTTTTTT. This gives the protein CASSLDPGGRTGELFF. The J gene is TRBJ2-2, the V gene TRBV5-1; D possibly uses TRBD1 or TRBD2 (6 bases each). The CDR3 sequence is 16 residues long. From germline, CDR1 is SGHRS and CDR2 YFSETQ. Trimming stripped 0 bases from V and 4 bases from J, with 13 bases between.